This T cell receptor (beta chain) was obtained from a study of T cells after yellow fever vaccination. A single record per CDR3 protein comes from TCRdb applying MiXCR to the 5' RACE reads. The sample consists of a few hundred thousand distinct CDR3 sequences, approximately 18% of them appearing once. Overall study results and limits: A secondary response was less intense yet reached its peak sooner, at day 5 versus 15. Most clones from primary vaccination were detected again post-booster (about 95% CD4, approximately 90% CD8).

For this clonotype: As yet, its antigen is unknown.

The trim removed 4 bases at V and 1 base at J, leaving 7 bases unmatched. The germline V gene encodes CDR1 KGHDR and CDR2 SFDVKD. The CDR3 runs 17 residues. The source was PBMCs, collected before the yellow fever booster vaccination. This clonotype originated in a man between 18 and 29 years old who received the YFV17D yellow fever vaccine. The chain uses TRBV24-1 and TRBJ2-5, with TRBD1 identical over 11 bases. In DNA form, the CDR3 reads TGTGCCACCAGTGACCCGGGAGGGACAGGGGGCCAAGAGACCCAGTACTTC. Translation: CATSDPGGTGGQETQYF.